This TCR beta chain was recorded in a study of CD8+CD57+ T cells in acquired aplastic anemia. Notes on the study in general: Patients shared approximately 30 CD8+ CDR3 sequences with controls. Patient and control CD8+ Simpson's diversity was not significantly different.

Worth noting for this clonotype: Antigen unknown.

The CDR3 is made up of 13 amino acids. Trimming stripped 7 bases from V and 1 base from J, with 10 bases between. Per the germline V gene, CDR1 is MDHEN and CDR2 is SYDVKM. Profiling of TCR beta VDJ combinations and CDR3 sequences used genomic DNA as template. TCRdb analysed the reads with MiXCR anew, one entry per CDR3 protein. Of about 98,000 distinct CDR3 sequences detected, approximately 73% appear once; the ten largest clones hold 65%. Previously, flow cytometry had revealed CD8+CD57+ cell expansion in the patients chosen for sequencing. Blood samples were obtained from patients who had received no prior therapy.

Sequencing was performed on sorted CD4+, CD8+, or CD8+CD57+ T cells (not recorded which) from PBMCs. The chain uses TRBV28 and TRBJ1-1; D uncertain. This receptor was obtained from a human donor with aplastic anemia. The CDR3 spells CASNIMGNTEAFF. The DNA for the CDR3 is TGTGCCAGCAACATTATGGGGAACACTGAAGCTTTCTTT.